The 3 T cell receptor beta chains in this list originate from one sample, sequenced in a study of response to subunit inactivated influenza vaccine. TCRdb reprocessed the RT-PCR reads with MiXCR, giving one entry per CDR3 protein. The data contain roughly 500,000 distinct CDR3 sequences, 25% of them seen just once; the ten biggest clones take up under 2.5%. This specimen was CD4+ T cells sorted from PBMCs, taken about 5 days after vaccination. The receptors stem from a man aged 50 or older who received an inactivated influenza vaccine.

The chain uses TRBV28 and TRBJ2-1, with D perhaps TRBD2 (6 bases). Trimming pared 8 bases from V and 2 bases from J, leaving 13 bases between. CDR1 is MDHEN and CDR2 is SYDVKM in the germline V gene. This CDR3 spans 14 amino acids. The CDR3 DNA reads as TGTGCCAGCGTGTCTAGCGCCACCTACAATGAGCAGTTCTTC. This translates into CASVSSATYNEQFF.

The V and J genes are TRBV12-3 or TRBV12-4 and TRBJ1-1; 7 bases are a match to TRBD1. The V gene end was trimmed by 5 bases and the J gene end by 3 bases; junction bases not matched to a gene: 6. The CDR3 is 14 amino acids. The CDR3 DNA follows: TGTGCCAGCAGTCCGACAGGGTCGGACACTGAAGCTTTCTTT. It specifies CASSPTGSDTEAFF.

The sample holds a few counts of this clonotype. The rearrangement uses TRBV7-2 and TRBJ2-7; the D is unclear. Per the germline V gene, CDR1 is SGHTA and CDR2 is FQGNSA. There are 13 residues in the CDR3. Trimming shortened V by 0 bases and J by 2 bases, and 5 bases separated the two germline ends. This chain's CDR3 is CASSLAATYEQYF. The CDR3 region has the DNA TGTGCCAGCAGCTTAGCGGCTACCTACGAGCAGTACTTC.